This TCR beta chain was obtained from a study of T-cell memory formation after mild COVID-19. Study-wide points: CD4+ contracting clones were mainly CM and EM; CD8+ ones, EMRA.

Using its own MiXCR run on the 5' RACE reads, TCRdb lists one record per CDR3 protein. This sample has about 110,000 distinct CDR3 sequences; 15% to 20% occur once, and the top ten carry 5% to 6.5%. This clonotype was observed a handful of times. The antigen is not known. With 5 bases removed from V and 3 bases from J, the gap between germline ends came to 13 bases. This CDR3 comprises 14 residues. Germline lookup yields CDR1 MNHEY and CDR2 SVGAGI. Source material: PBMCs or a T cell subset sorted from them (not recorded which). The chain uses TRBV6-5 and TRBJ1-1; unclear D gene. This clonotype was obtained from a man aged 18 to 29 who had mild COVID-19 (a few samples of this study predate the infection). Cell type and time point are not known. CDR3: CASSRVPRDTEAFF. The CDR3 DNA reads as TGTGCCAGCAGTAGGGTCCCGCGGGACACTGAAGCTTTCTTT.